The clone carrying this T cell receptor (beta chain) was observed a few times. What it binds is unknown. The data originate from a study of T cells after yellow fever vaccination. Overall study: Low-cell-number fractions were prepared with SMART-Seq v4 Ultra Low Input.

It was through 5'RACE template switching that TCR cDNA was made, with a universal primer site and UMIs added. TCRdb ran MiXCR on the 5' RACE reads and lists one entry per CDR3 protein. The sample holds a few hundred thousand distinct CDR3 sequences, 6% to 8% seen once. Overall study results and limits: Reappearance after the booster was seen for most primary-vaccination clones, at roughly 96% CD4 and more than 80% CD8. Across the CD4 and CD8 compartments, a small share of clonotypes was present in both.

Trimming stripped 3 bases from V and 5 bases from J, with 7 bases between. This CDR3 is built from 11 residues. The germline V gene encodes CDR1 DFQATT and CDR2 SNEGSKA (reference sequence). The gene calls are TRBV20-1 and TRBJ2-5; D unresolved. The sequence derives from a man aged 25 to 40 who received the YFV17D yellow fever vaccine. The sequences come from PBMCs, collected 5 days after the yellow fever booster vaccination. The CDR3 bases are TGCAGTGCTAGTCAAGGGGAGACCCAGTACTTC. Its translation: CSASQGETQYF.